Shown below are 15 T cell receptor beta chains from a single sample sequenced in a study of blood T cells in healthy people across ages. Through a sample-barcoded 5' primer and a J-beta primer mix, a second PCR was run for roughly 6 to 12 cycles. TCRdb processed the 5' RACE reads anew with MiXCR; each CDR3 protein has one entry. The sample contains 1,100,000 or so distinct CDR3 sequences, 35% to 50% of which appear only once. The material sequenced was blood. These receptors were obtained from a woman aged 55-70 years in good health.

J is TRBJ2-7 and V is TRBV29-1; 7 nucleotides agree with TRBD2. Germline V gives CDR1 SQVTM, CDR2 ANQGSEA. Trimming cost V 1 base and J 2 bases; bases outside gene matches: 8. CDR3 size: 15 residues. The CDR3 reads CSVEGVSGGPYEQYF. The CDR3 nucleotides are TGCAGCGTTGAAGGGGTTTCGGGAGGACCCTACGAGCAGTACTTC.

The gene calls are TRBV5-1 and TRBJ2-7; TRBD1 matches at 8 bases. Germline CDR1 is SGHRS and CDR2 is YFSETQ. The V gene end was trimmed by 1 base and the J gene end by 3 bases; junction bases not matched to a gene: 12. This CDR3 is built from 17 residues. The CDR3 loop is CASSLPPQGGHFYEQYF. The CDR3 nucleotides read TGCGCCAGCAGCTTGCCGCCACAGGGGGGCCATTTCTACGAGCAGTACTTC.

This clonotype came up once. The V and J genes are TRBV9 and TRBJ2-1; TRBD2 aligns across 9 bases. Germline CDR1 is SGDLS and CDR2 is YYNGEE. Losses at the gene ends were 0 bases for V and 0 bases for J; bases not matched to a gene: 7. The CDR3 is made up of 18 amino acids. For the CDR3, the DNA is TGTGCCAGCAGCGTAGGGGCTAGCGGGAAGAGCTCCTACAATGAGCAGTTCTTC. As protein: CASSVGASGKSSYNEQFF.

Worth noting for this clonotype: An end of the junction does not agree with germline; a read error may underlie this. The chain combines TRBV3-1 with TRBJ2-2; D call uncertain. This CDR3 spans 14 amino acids. The germline gives CDR1 LGHDT, CDR2 YNNKEL (reference sequence). The CDR3 DNA reads as TGTGGCAGCAGCCAAGAACCGACCACCGGGGAGCTGTTTTTT. Protein sequence: CGSSQEPTTGELFF. Full variable domain (outside the CDR3, taken from reference TRBV3-1 and TRBJ2-2): DTAVSQTPKYLVTQMGNDKSIKCEQNLGHDTMYWYKQDSKKFLKIMFSYNNKELIINETVPNRFSPKSPDKAHLNLHINSLELGDSAVYFCGSSQEPTTGELFFGEGSRLTVL.

This clonotype has a handful of counts. The chain carries TRBV20-1 and TRBJ2-3; D tentatively reads TRBD1 or TRBD2 (5 bases each). V was trimmed by 0 bases and J by 6 bases, leaving 16 bases between them. The CDR3 spans 15 residues. Germline lookup yields CDR1 DFQATT and CDR2 SNEGSKA (reference sequence). Here the CDR3 DNA reads TGCAGTGCTAGAGACGGGACCCAACTCACGGATACGCAGTATTTT. Translated: CSARDGTQLTDTQYF.

This clonotype came up a few times. This chain links TRBV7-3 with TRBJ2-1; 8 bases align to TRBD2. Germline CDR1 SGHTA, CDR2 FQGTGA. This CDR3 is built from 15 residues. V dropped 6 bases and J dropped 1; count of bases not matched to a gene: 5. CDR3 in amino acids: CASRVAGGSYNEQFF. CDR3 in DNA: TGTGCCAGCAGAGTTGCGGGAGGATCCTACAATGAGCAGTTCTTC.

The J gene is TRBJ2-1, the V gene TRBV3-1, with TRBD2 matching over 10 bases. The CDR3 contains 17 residues. CDR1 and CDR2 (germline): LGHDT, YNNKEL (reference sequence). V dropped 0 bases and J dropped 6; count of bases not matched to a gene: 8. CDR3 DNA sequence: TGTGCCAGCAGCCAAGATTGGGCTAGCGGGAGTAGCAATGAGCAGTTCTTC. This codes for CASSQDWASGSSNEQFF.

The chain combines TRBV6-6 with TRBJ1-2; TRBD1 might be the D (5 bases). The CDR3 extends over 13 amino acids. V dropped 6 bases and J dropped 6 bases, with 14 bases sitting between them. The germline CDR1 and CDR2 sequences are MNHNY and SVGAGI (reference sequence). CDR3 DNA sequence: TGTGCCAGCAGGCAACAGGCTGAGGATGGCTACACCTTC. Translated, it gives CASRQQAEDGYTF.

The chain has TRBV5-1 and TRBJ2-1; D remains unclear. The J call could be wrong; TRBJ2-7 is a better fit for the DNA end. Germline CDR1 reads SGHRS; CDR2 reads YFSETQ. This CDR3 comprises 16 residues. The CDR3 loop reads CASSLGQASSYNEQYF. The CDR3, as DNA: TGCGCCAGCAGCTTGGGGCAGGCCAGCTCCTACAATGAGCAGTACTTC.

This clonotype was counted between two and nine times. The chain employs TRBV10-3 and TRBJ2-7; D might be TRBD1 or TRBD2, each matching 5 bases. Trimming cost V 2 bases and J 2 bases, with 16 bases left between them. Looked up from germline, CDR1 is ENHRY and CDR2 is SYGVKD. CDR3 length: 16 amino acids. This chain's CDR3 is CAISEPGTLEAYEQYF. CDR3 DNA: TGTGCCATCAGTGAGCCGGGGACGCTAGAGGCCTACGAGCAGTACTTC.

This clonotype was counted a few times. CDR3 sequence: CASSSLTGANEKLFF. The CDR3 coding sequence is TGTGCCAGCAGTTCCCTCACAGGGGCTAATGAAAAACTGTTTTTT. The chain couples TRBV12-3 or TRBV12-4 to TRBJ1-4; 7 bases map to TRBD1. Trimming cost V 4 bases and J 3 bases; bases outside gene matches: 5. This CDR3 is 15 amino acids long.

This clonotype was seen more than once but under ten times. The rearrangement links TRBV7-8 to TRBJ2-7; D is possibly TRBD2 (5 bases). CDR1 is SGHVS and CDR2 is FQNEAQ in the germline V gene. Trimming cost V 1 base and J 3 bases, with 13 bases left between them. The CDR3 covers 15 residues. CDR3: CASSLGRGSNYEQYF. The CDR3 DNA reads as TGTGCCAGCAGCTTAGGTCGTGGGAGTAACTACGAGCAGTACTTC.

This clonotype appeared many times. The chain combines TRBV13 with TRBJ2-3; D uncertain. The V end was cut by 5 bases, the J end by 5 bases, with 20 bases between. Looked up from germline, CDR1 is PRHDT and CDR2 is FYEKMQ (reference sequence). The CDR3 loop spans 16 amino acids. The CDR3 nucleotides are TGTGCCAGCAGCCGTCATGGAGACCCGAAGGGAGATACGCAGTATTTT. Protein product: CASSRHGDPKGDTQYF.

This clonotype appeared a few times. The chain uses TRBV29-1 and TRBJ2-5, with 9 bases identical to TRBD1. Unmatched junction bases numbered 5, after V lost 1 base and J lost 11 bases. Germline lookup yields CDR1 SQVTM and CDR2 ANQGSEA. There are 12 residues in the CDR3. The CDR3 sequence is CSVEADRGKQYF. The CDR3 DNA is TGCAGCGTTGAAGCGGACAGGGGTAAGCAGTACTTC.

This clonotype appeared a few times. The V call is TRBV9, the J call TRBJ2-6; D not resolved. The CDR3 has 18 residues. Trimming took off 0 bases at V and 0 bases at J, with 13 bases between the two ends. The germline gives CDR1 SGDLS, CDR2 YYNGEE. The chain's CDR3 is CASSVARGWSSGANVLTF. In nucleotides, the CDR3 is TGTGCCAGCAGCGTAGCGAGAGGCTGGAGCTCTGGGGCCAACGTCCTGACTTTC.